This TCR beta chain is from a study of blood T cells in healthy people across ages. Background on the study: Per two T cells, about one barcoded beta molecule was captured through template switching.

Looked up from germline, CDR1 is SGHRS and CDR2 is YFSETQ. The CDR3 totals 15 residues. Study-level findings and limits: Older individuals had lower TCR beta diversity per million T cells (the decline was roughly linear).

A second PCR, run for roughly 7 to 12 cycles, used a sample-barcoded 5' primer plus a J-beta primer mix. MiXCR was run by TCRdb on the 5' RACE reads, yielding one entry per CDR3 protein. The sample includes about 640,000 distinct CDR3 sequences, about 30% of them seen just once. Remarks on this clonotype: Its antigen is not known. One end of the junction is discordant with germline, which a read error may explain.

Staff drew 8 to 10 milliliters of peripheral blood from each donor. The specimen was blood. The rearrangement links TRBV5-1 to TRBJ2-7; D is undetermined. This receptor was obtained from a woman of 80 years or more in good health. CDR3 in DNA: TGCACCAGCAGCTTGGGTTCGGCGGCCGCCTACGAGCAGTACTTC. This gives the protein CTSSLGSAAAYEQYF.